This TCR beta chain was identified during a study of T cell clusters in autoimmune cytopenias. TRB was amplified from about 260 ng of peripheral blood genomic DNA per sample. The CDR3 is 15 amino acids. In germline, CDR1 is MDHEN, CDR2 SYDVKM. One tube held mixed TRB-A and TRB-B primer pools for touch-down PCR. One entry per CDR3 protein, without DNA, is what TCRdb gives after re-calling the multiplex PCR reads. This listing includes around 15,000 distinct CDR3 sequences. This chain uses TRBV28 with TRBJ2-7; the TCRdb D gene call, TRBD1, has no DNA to confirm it. Material: peripheral blood. This sequence was found in a human donor with an autoimmune cytopenia or autoimmune hepatitis (not recorded which). CDR3 in amino acids: CASSPPGRKSYEQYF.